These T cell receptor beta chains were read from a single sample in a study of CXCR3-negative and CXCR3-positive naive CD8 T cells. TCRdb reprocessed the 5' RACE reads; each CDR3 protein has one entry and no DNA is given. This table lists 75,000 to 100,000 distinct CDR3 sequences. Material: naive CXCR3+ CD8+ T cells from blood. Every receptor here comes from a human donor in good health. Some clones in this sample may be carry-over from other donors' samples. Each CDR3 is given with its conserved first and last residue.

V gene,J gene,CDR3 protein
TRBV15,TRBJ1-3,CATSKGTSSGNTIYF
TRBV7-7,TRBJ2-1,CASSLRGGSYNEQFF
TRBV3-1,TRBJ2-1,CASSQDILAGDASYNEQFF
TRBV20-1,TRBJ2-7,CSAREWGVSSVSYEQYF
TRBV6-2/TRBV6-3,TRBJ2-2,CASSYSDRGQTRNTGELFF
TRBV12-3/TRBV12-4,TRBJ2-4,CASSWTGGEKNIQYF
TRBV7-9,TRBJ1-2,CASSLGELYGYTF
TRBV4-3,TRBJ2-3,CASSQEQGAPPDTQYF
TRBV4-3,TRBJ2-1,CASSQHRGAYNEQFF
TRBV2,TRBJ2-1,CASGGPGLAGDEQFF
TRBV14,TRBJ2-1,CASSTLLAEYNEQFF
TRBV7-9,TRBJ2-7,CASSREHEQYF
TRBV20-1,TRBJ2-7,CSAEDGSYVQYF
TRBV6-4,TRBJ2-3,CASTPGTSGFGDTQYF
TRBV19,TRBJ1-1,CASSIGTGGTEAFF
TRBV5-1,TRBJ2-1,CATRAAAYNEQFF
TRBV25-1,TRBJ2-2,CASSESSGTGELFF
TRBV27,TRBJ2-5,CASSLYAGGWAETQYF
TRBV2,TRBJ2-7,CASSAPGQGAYEQYF
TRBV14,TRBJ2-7,CASSQDRGEQYF
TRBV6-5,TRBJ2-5,CASRQDLQETQYF
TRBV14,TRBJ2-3,CASSQVPFDTQYF
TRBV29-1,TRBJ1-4,CSVALGDEKLFF
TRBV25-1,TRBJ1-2,CASTPGAYYGYTF
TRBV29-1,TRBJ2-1,CSVEDLLAGFNEQFF
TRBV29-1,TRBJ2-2,CSVDQTNTGELFF
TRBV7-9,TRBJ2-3,CASSLGGLDRSTDTQYF
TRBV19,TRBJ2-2,CASSGVHPATGELFF
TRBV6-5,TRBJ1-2,CASSYGARGYTF
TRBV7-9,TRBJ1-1,CASSPRVSLGMNTEAFF
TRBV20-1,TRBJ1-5,CSATTGISNQPQHF
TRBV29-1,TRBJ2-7,CSVSSDSEAYEQYF
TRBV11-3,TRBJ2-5,CASSPSTSGGAWTQYF
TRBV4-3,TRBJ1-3,CASSQDHGEGNTIYF
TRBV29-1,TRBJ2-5,CSVEVPGGVGETQYF
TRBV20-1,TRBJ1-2,CSAKQDYYGYTF
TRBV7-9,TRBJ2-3,CASSSKFRDGRTDTQYF
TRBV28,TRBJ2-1,CASSLLVPNDEQFF
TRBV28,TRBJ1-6,CASSLSGNSPLHF